The 8 T cell receptor beta chains given below trace back to one sample, sequenced in a study of blood T cell repertoires in COVID-19. Clones were read by immunoSEQ multiplex PCR, and TCRdb kept only the in-frame ones, dropping some. The table shows 290,000 or so clones, with around 90% occurring only once. Sample: PBMCs or T cells enriched from blood (not recorded which). These receptors were taken from a woman younger than 35 with acute COVID-19.

The V and J genes are TRBV4-1 and TRBJ2-2, with D perhaps TRBD1 (8 bases). CDR3 length: 18 amino acids. Looked up from germline, CDR1 is MGHRA and CDR2 is YSYEKL. V shed 1 base and J shed 5 bases, with 20 bases lying between them. The CDR3 is CASSQGTGGADGTGELFF. CDR3 nucleotides: TGCGCCAGCAGCCAAGGTACAGGGGGGGCAGACGGAACCGGGGAGCTGTTTTTT.

V gene TRBV5-1 combines with J gene TRBJ2-1; 12 nucleotides line up with TRBD2. The CDR3 sequence is 16 residues long. Germline V gives CDR1 SGHRS, CDR2 YFSETQ. Trimming cost V 3 bases and J 3 bases; bases outside gene matches: 4. The CDR3 nucleotides are TGCGCCAGCAGCTCACTAGCGGGAGGCCTCTACAATGAGCAGTTCTTC. The encoded protein is CASSSLAGGLYNEQFF.

The chain couples TRBV12-3 or TRBV12-4 to TRBJ2-7; D may be TRBD2 (5 bases). There are 13 residues in the CDR3. Trimming took 3 bases from V and 3 from J, leaving 9 bases between them. The DNA for the CDR3 is TGTGCCAGCAGTTTTTCGGGGTTCTACGAGCAGTACTTC. Its protein product is CASSFSGFYEQYF.

This chain joins TRBV19 and TRBJ2-3; perhaps TRBD1 as D (8 bases). Germline V CDR1 and CDR2: LNHDA, SQIVND (reference sequence). The V end was cut by 7 bases, the J end by 4 bases, with 12 bases between. This CDR3 contains 13 residues. Written as DNA, the CDR3 is TGTGCCAGTACAACAGGGGGGGCAGATACGCAGTATTTT. This translates into CASTTGGADTQYF.

The V and J genes are TRBV7-3 and TRBJ2-5; TRBD1 is a possible D gene (5 bases). This CDR3 comprises 13 residues. Germline loops: CDR1 SGHTA, CDR2 FQGTGA. V shed 5 bases and J shed 7 bases, with 14 bases lying between them. The CDR3, as DNA: TGTGCCAGCAGCCTAGACAGTCTTGGGACCCAGTACTTC. This gives the protein CASSLDSLGTQYF.

The J gene is TRBJ2-2, the V gene TRBV19; D gene ambiguous. Looked up from germline, CDR1 is LNHDA and CDR2 is SQIVND (reference sequence). Trimming cost V 3 bases and J 1 base, with 9 bases left between them. The CDR3 is made up of 15 amino acids. The DNA of the CDR3 is TGTGCCAGTAGTATTGCGTCAGGGAACACCGGGGAGCTGTTTTTT. Translating it yields CASSIASGNTGELFF.

This chain uses TRBV6-4 with TRBJ1-5; 10 bases align to TRBD1. The V gene end was trimmed by 0 bases and the J gene end by 3 bases; junction bases not matched to a gene: 5. CDR1 is MRHNA and CDR2 is SNTAGT in the germline V gene. The CDR3 loop spans 17 amino acids. CDR3 coding DNA: TGTGCCAGCAGTGACTCAGGGACAGGGGCCATCAATCAGCCCCAGCATTTT. It translates to CASSDSGTGAINQPQHF.

The rearrangement uses TRBV19 and TRBJ1-4; D uncertain. Looked up from germline, CDR1 is LNHDA and CDR2 is SQIVND (reference sequence). The ends were cut back, 7 bases at V and 5 bases at J, with 11 bases in the middle. This CDR3 comprises 13 residues. In nucleotides, the CDR3 is TGTGCCAGTAAGAACCTAGGAAATGAAAAACTGTTTTTT. Translated: CASKNLGNEKLFF. Using reference TRBV19 and TRBJ1-4 for the parts outside the CDR3, the full variable domain is DGGITQSPKYLFRKEGQNVTLSCEQNLNHDAMYWYRQDPGQGLRLIYYSQIVNDFQKGDIAEGYSVSREKKESFPLTVTSAQKNPTAFYLCASKNLGNEKLFFGSGTQLSVL.